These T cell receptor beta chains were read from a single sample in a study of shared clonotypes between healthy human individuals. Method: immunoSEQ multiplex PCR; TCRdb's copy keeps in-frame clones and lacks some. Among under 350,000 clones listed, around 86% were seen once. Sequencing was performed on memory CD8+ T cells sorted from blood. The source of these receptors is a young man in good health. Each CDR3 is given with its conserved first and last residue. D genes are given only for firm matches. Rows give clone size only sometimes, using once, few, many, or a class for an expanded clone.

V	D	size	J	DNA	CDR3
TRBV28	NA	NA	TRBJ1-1	TGTGCCAGCAGTTTAACAGGGTTTAACACTGAAGCTTTCTTT	CASSLTGFNTEAFF
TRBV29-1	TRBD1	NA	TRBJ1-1	TGCAGCGTTGACGGGACAGGGGATGGAGGGAACACTGAAGCTTTCTTT	CSVDGTGDGGNTEAFF
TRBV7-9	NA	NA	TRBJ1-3	TGTGCCAGCAGCCTGGGACCAGATCCCATATATTTT	CASSLGPDPIYF
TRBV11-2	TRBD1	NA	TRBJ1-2	TGTGCCAGCAGCCGGGGGGACAGCGACTATGGCTACACCTTC	CASSRGDSDYGYTF
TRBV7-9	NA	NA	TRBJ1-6	TGTGCCAGCAGCTTGGCGACCATTTATAATTCACCCCTCCACTTT	CASSLATIYNSPLHF
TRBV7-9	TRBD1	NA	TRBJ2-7	TGTGCCAGCAGCGGGCCGACAGGGAACTACGAGCAGTACTTC	CASSGPTGNYEQYF
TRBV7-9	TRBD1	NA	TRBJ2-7	TGTGCCAGCAGCCTCTATTCGACAGGGTATTTTTACGAGCAGTACTTC	CASSLYSTGYFYEQYF
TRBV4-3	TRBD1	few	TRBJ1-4	TGCGCCAGCAGCCCTGGGACAGGGACAACTAATGAAAAACTGTTTTTT	CASSPGTGTTNEKLFF
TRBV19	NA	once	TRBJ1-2	TGTGCCAGTAGGCGGCAGGGGATGGATGGCTACACCTTC	CASRRQGMDGYTF
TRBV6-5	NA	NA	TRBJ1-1	TGTGCCAGCAGTTACTCTGGGGGCGGAGGAACTGAAGCTTTCTTT	CASSYSGGGGTEAFF
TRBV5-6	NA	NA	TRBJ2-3	TGTGCCAGCAGCTTGAGCGTCGGCTGGGATACGCAGTATTTT	CASSLSVGWDTQYF
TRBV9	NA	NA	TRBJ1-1	TGTGCCAGCAGCCCCCGGGACCTCGAGGGCGCTTTCTTT	CASSPRDLEGAFF
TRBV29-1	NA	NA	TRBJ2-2	TGCAGCGTTGAAGATCTAAGGAAGTTAAGGGGTCGCACCGGGGAGCTGTTTTTT	CSVEDLRKLRGRTGELFF
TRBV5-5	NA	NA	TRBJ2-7	TGTGCCAGCAGCTTGATCGGCTCCTACGAGCAGTACTTC	CASSLIGSYEQYF
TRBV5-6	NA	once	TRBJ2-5	TGTGCCAGCAGCTTCTCTCCGCTCCAGGAGACCCAGTACTTC	CASSFSPLQETQYF
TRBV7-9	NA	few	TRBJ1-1	TGTGCCAGCACCCCTATCAGGGACACTGAAGCTTTCTTT	CASTPIRDTEAFF
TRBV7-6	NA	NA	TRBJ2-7	TGTGCCAGCAGCCAGACGGGCTACGAGCAGTACTTC	CASSQTGYEQYF
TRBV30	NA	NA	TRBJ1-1	TGTGCCTGGAGTGTTGGGGCCGGAGGTGAAGCTTTCTTT	CAWSVGAGGEAFF
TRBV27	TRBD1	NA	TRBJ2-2	TGTGCCAGCAGGGGCCCGGACAGGGAGTTCGCCGGGGAGCTGTTTTTT	CASRGPDREFAGELFF
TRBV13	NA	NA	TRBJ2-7	TGTGCCAGCAGCCCGGGCCGGGACCGCGTACCGAGTTTC	CASSPGRDRVPSF
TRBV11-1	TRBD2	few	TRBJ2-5	TGTGCCAGCAGTCCTACTAGCGGGGGACAAGAGACCCAGTACTTC	CASSPTSGGQETQYF
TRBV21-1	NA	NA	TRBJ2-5	TGTGCCAGCAGCACTACGGACAGGGTCCAAGAGACCCAGTACTTC	CASSTTDRVQETQYF
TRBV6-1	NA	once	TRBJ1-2	TGTGCCAGCAGTGACCTGGGAATATCCTACTATGGCTACACCTTC	CASSDLGISYYGYTF
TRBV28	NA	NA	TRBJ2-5	TGTGCCAGCAGTTATGGCAGACGAGAGACCCAGTACTTC	CASSYGRRETQYF
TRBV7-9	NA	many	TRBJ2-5	TGTGCCAGCAGCCCCGTCCTTGGGCAGGAATACCAAGAGACCCAGTACTTC	CASSPVLGQEYQETQYF
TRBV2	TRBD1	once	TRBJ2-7	TGTGCCAGCGATCCCGGGACAGAGACCTACGAGCAGTACTTC	CASDPGTETYEQYF
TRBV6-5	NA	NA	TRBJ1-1	TGTGCCAGCAGTTACGGGGAGGGATTGACTGAAGCTTTCTTT	CASSYGEGLTEAFF
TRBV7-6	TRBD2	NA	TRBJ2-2	TGTGCCAGCAGCCTGGGACTAGCGGGCCAAACCGGGGAGCTGTTTTTT	CASSLGLAGQTGELFF
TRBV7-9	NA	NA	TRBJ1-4	TGTGCCAGCAGCTTTGAGGACGGCTATGAAAAACTGTTTTTT	CASSFEDGYEKLFF
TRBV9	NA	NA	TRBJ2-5	TGTGCCAGCAGCGAGCCCCTTGGGGGGCAAGAGACCCAGTACTTC	CASSEPLGGQETQYF
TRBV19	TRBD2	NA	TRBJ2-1	TGTGCCAGTAGTATCCTAGCGGGCCCTAATGAGCAGTTCTTC	CASSILAGPNEQFF
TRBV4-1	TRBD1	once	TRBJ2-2	TGCGCCAGCAGCCTCCGGGACAGTCACACCGGGGAGCTGTTTTTT	CASSLRDSHTGELFF
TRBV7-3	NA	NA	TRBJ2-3	TGTGCCAGCAGCTTAGCTGGGGGCAGGAATACGCAGTATTTT	CASSLAGGRNTQYF
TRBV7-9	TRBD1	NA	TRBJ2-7	TGTGCCAGCAGCCGGCCGACAGGGGACCTCAGAGAGCAGTACTTC	CASSRPTGDLREQYF
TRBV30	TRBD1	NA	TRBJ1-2	TGTGCCTGGAGTCAGGGGGCGCCCGGGGGCTACACCTTC	CAWSQGAPGGYTF
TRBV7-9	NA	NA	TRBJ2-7	TGTGCCAGCGCCAACCTCGGAAGGGGCTCCTACGAGCAGTACTTC	CASANLGRGSYEQYF
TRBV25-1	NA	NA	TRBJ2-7	TGTGCCAGCAGTGCGTTATACGAGCAGTACTTC	CASSALYEQYF
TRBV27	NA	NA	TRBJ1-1	TGTGCCAGCAGTTTATCGCTGGGGAAGCCTGAAGCTTTCTTT	CASSLSLGKPEAFF
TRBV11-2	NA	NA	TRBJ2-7	TGTGCCAGCAGTAGAGACATCTACTCCTACGAGCAGTACTTC	CASSRDIYSYEQYF
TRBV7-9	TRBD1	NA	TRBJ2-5	TGTGCCAGCAACGGACAGGGGGGCCAAGAGACCCAGTACTTC	CASNGQGGQETQYF
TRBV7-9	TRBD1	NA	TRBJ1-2	TGTGCCAGCAGCGCAAACACAGGGGATGGCTACACCTTC	CASSANTGDGYTF
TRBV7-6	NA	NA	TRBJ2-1	TGTGCCAGCAGCACGGGGAGCTCCTACAATGAGCAGTTCTTC	CASSTGSSYNEQFF
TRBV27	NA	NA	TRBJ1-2	TGTGCCACCCACCCGACAGGATACTATGGCTACACCTTC	CATHPTGYYGYTF
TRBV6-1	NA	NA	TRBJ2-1	TGTGCCAGCAGTGACAGGGTCGCGGTATCGGGCATAAGGTTCTTC	CASSDRVAVSGIRFF
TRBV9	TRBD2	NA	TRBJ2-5	TGTGCCAGCAGCAGGTTAGCGGGAGGGGTCGAGACCCAGTACTTC	CASSRLAGGVETQYF
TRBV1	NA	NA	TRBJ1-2	TGCACCAGCAGCCAAGGGGGGAACACCTTTGCCTTCAACTATGGCTACACCTTC	CTSSQGGNTFAFNYGYTF
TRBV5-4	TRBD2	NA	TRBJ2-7	TGTGCCAGCAGCCGGGACTACCTCTACGAGCAGTACTTC	CASSRDYLYEQYF
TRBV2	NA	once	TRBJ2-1	TGTGCCAGCAGTGAAGTAGGACTCACTAGCTCCTACAATGAGCAGTTCTTC	CASSEVGLTSSYNEQFF
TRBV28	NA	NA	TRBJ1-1	TGTGCCAGCAGTACGAAGACTGAAGCTTTCTTT	CASSTKTEAFF
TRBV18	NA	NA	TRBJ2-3	TGTGCCAGCTCACCCCCTAGCACAGATACGCAGTATTTT	CASSPPSTDTQYF
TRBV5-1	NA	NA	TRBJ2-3	TGCGCCAGCAGCTTATTCTCCATCGACGCTAGCACAGATACGCAGTATTTT	CASSLFSIDASTDTQYF
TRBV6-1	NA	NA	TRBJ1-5	TGTGCCAGCAGTGAAGACTACAGATCTCTGGGGCAGCCCCAGCATTTT	CASSEDYRSLGQPQHF
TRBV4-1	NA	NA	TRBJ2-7	TGCGCCAGCAGCCAAGTGGACCCCAGCTCCTACGAGCAGTACTTC	CASSQVDPSSYEQYF
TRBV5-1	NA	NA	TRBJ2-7	TGCGCCAGCAGGCTTGACTGGGACCTCTCCTACGAGCAGTACTTC	CASRLDWDLSYEQYF